This TCR beta chain originates from a study of shared clonotypes between healthy human individuals. Study observations and caveats: When naive CD4 clonotypes were compared across a handful of donors, about 4.8% were shared. Estimated clonotype richness was generally higher in naive than memory subsets. Generation probabilities of non-shared clonotypes were lower (relative to those shared by all four donors).

Looked up from germline, CDR1 is SGHKS and CDR2 is YYEKEE (reference sequence). This CDR3 has 15 residues. V was cut by 0 bases and J by 6 bases, with 15 bases left in between. As for this clone: Its cognate antigen is unknown.

Here immunoSEQ multiplex PCR was the method, and the copy in TCRdb shows in-frame clones only, minus some. Among 780,000 or so clones, around 70% were seen once, and the ten largest hold under 2%. Sequencing was performed on memory CD4+ T cells sorted from blood. Stated subset: CD45RA-negative fraction. The chain uses TRBV5-5 and TRBJ1-2; D possibly corresponds to TRBD1 (6 bases). This clonotype was sampled from a woman in her 30s in good health. DNA of the CDR3: TGTGCCAGCAGCTTGGGGGGGCGCAGCATCGATGGCTACACCTTC. Protein product: CASSLGGRSIDGYTF.